The 28 T cell receptor beta chains listed next were all sequenced from one sample in a study of CD8 T cells in Susac syndrome. cDNA came from 0.5 to 1 ug RNA primed by random hexamers. Using its own MiXCR run on the immunoSEQ multiplex PCR reads, TCRdb lists one record per CDR3 protein. The sample has 100,000 to 150,000 distinct CDR3 sequences; around 94% are singletons. The source material was CD8+ T cells from PBMCs. These receptors came from a human donor with Susac syndrome.

The chain joins TRBV30 to TRBJ1-2, with D uncertain. Between the trimmed V and J ends, which lost 0 bases and 8 bases, there was a span of 13 bases. The CDR3 runs to 13 residues. Germline V gene lookup returns CDR1 GTSNPN and CDR2 SVGIG (reference sequence). CDR3 region: CAWSVLPGVGYTF. CDR3 DNA sequence: TGTGCCTGGAGTGTACTCCCGGGCGTCGGCTACACCTTC.

The CDR3 is CSAIGLAGSNEQFF. In nucleotides, the CDR3 is TGCAGTGCAATCGGACTAGCGGGTAGCAATGAGCAGTTCTTC. The chain couples TRBV20-1 to TRBJ2-1, with 11 bases matching TRBD2. CDR1 and CDR2 from the germline V gene are DFQATT and SNEGSKA (reference sequence). This CDR3 has 14 residues. The trim removed 6 bases at V and 6 bases at J, leaving 7 bases unmatched.

The rearrangement links TRBV7-4 to TRBJ2-7; 8 positions match TRBD1. This CDR3 has 14 residues. Germline V CDR1 and CDR2: SGHVT, SQSDAQ. V was pared by 4 bases and J by 5 bases, with 7 bases of the junction left unmatched. The CDR3 loop is CASSSQGAHHEQYF. In nucleotides, the CDR3 is TGTGCCAGCAGCTCGCAGGGGGCGCACCACGAGCAGTACTTC.

This chain connects TRBV11-2 to TRBJ2-7; possible D gene TRBD1, 6 bases. Germline CDR1 is SGHAT and CDR2 is FQNNGV. The V end lost 1 base, the J end lost 2 bases, and 18 bases lay between the germline ends. This CDR3 is 17 amino acids long. The DNA of the CDR3 is TGTGCCAGCAGCTTAGCCGGTCCCGACAGGTACACCTACGAGCAGTACTTC. Residues: CASSLAGPDRYTYEQYF.

The chain joins TRBV12-3 or TRBV12-4 to TRBJ2-1, with TRBD2 matching 14 bases. This CDR3 has 16 residues. With 6 bases clipped from V and 14 bases from J, the junction kept 15 bases outside the gene matches. As DNA, the CDR3 is TGTGCCAGCAGCCAACCGGGACTAGCGGGAGAAAATAGTGAGTTCTTC. This codes for CASSQPGLAGENSEFF.

In this sample, this clonotype turned up once. The chain links TRBV14 to TRBJ2-5, with no clear D. CDR3 length equals 14 residues. The V gene's germline CDR1 is SGHDN and CDR2 FVKESK. V was clipped by 11 bases and J by 5 bases, with 21 bases between them. CDR3 in DNA: TGTGCCTTCAGCCAAGAACCAGCTTGGGAGACCCAGTACTTC. It encodes CAFSQEPAWETQYF.

V gene TRBV12-3 or TRBV12-4 combines with J gene TRBJ2-1; 10 bases map to TRBD2. The CDR3 consists of 13 residues. The junction had 3 bases not matched to a gene; V was cut back by 7 bases and J by 6 bases. CDR3 DNA: TGTGCCAGCACTAGCGGGAGTACCAATGAGCAGTTCTTC. This sequence encodes CASTSGSTNEQFF.

In DNA form, the CDR3 reads TGTGCCAGCTCACCAGAATTGATGGTTGACAGAAAAGAGACCCAGTACTTC. Protein product: CASSPELMVDRKETQYF. The J gene is TRBJ2-5, the V gene TRBV18; tentatively, D is TRBD1 (5 bases). Trimming left V 2 bases short and J 3 bases short, with 19 bases between. The germline gives CDR1 KGHSH, CDR2 LQKENI. This CDR3 has 17 amino acids. The whole variable domain, remainder taken from reference TRBV18 and TRBJ2-5, is NAGVMQNPRHLVRRRGQEARLRCSPMKGHSHVYWYRQLPEEGLKFMVYLQKENIIDESGMPKERFSAEFPKEGPSILRIQQVVRGDSAAYFCASSPELMVDRKETQYFGPGTRLLVL.

The chain employs TRBV12-3 or TRBV12-4 and TRBJ2-6, with D possibly TRBD2 on 6 matching bases. V was pared by 8 bases and J by 0 bases, with 20 bases between. The CDR3 has 18 residues. The CDR3 here is CASWAGGVSFSGANVLTF. The CDR3 DNA is TGTGCCAGCTGGGCTGGCGGGGTCTCGTTCTCTGGGGCCAACGTCCTGACTTTC.

V gene TRBV1 combines with J gene TRBJ2-5. TRBV1 is a listed pseudogene. CDR3 length equals 15 residues. CDR3 coding DNA: TGCACCAGCAGCCAAGATTGTCACAGCCAAGAGACCCAGTACTTC. Translating gives CTSSQDCHSQETQYF.

This clonotype has a single count. The chain combines TRBV5-1 with TRBJ1-1; D remains unclear. CDR1 SGHRS and CDR2 YFSETQ come from the germline V gene. This CDR3 contains 15 residues. Trimming removed 3 bases at V and 2 bases at J, with 14 bases between. DNA for the CDR3: TGCGCCAGCAGCTCAATAGTTGACGGAAACACTGAAGCTTTCTTT. Protein product: CASSSIVDGNTEAFF.

The chain combines TRBV20-1 with TRBJ1-1, with 8 bases identical to TRBD1. The CDR3 sequence is 13 residues long. Germline values: CDR1 DFQATT, CDR2 SNEGSKA (reference sequence). The V gene end was trimmed by 5 bases and the J gene end by 5 bases; junction bases not matched to a gene: 7. The CDR3 is CSARAGTGTEAFF. CDR3 sequence (DNA): TGCAGTGCTCGGGCCGGGACAGGTACTGAAGCTTTCTTT.

This clonotype is a singleton in its sample. The V call is TRBV28, the J call TRBJ1-5; D not resolved. Trimming took 3 bases from V and 0 from J, leaving 9 bases between them. CDR3 size: 15 residues. Germline values: CDR1 MDHEN, CDR2 SYDVKM. The CDR3 spells CASSLEGYSNQPQHF. The CDR3 DNA reads as TGTGCCAGCAGTTTGGAGGGTTATAGCAATCAGCCCCAGCATTTT.

This rearrangement joins TRBV13 to TRBJ2-5, with D maybe TRBD2 (5 bases). The CDR3 extends over 13 amino acids. Germline values: CDR1 PRHDT, CDR2 FYEKMQ (reference sequence). V lost 6 bases to trimming and J lost 5 bases, with 13 bases between them. This chain's CDR3 is CASSTLERETQYF. CDR3 DNA sequence: TGTGCCAGCAGTACATTGGAGCGGGAGACCCAGTACTTC.

The chain couples TRBV2 to TRBJ1-5; 7 nucleotides match TRBD1. Germline CDR1 reads SNHLY; CDR2 reads FYNNEI. Trimming took 4 bases from V and 0 from J; bases not matched to a gene: 3. CDR3 length: 15 amino acids. The CDR3 here is CASSGDSNSNQPQHF. Here the CDR3 DNA reads TGTGCCAGCAGTGGGGACAGTAATAGCAATCAGCCCCAGCATTTT.

The chain recombines TRBV13 with TRBJ2-2, with 8 bases fitting TRBD1. V lost 5 bases and J lost 1; bases outside the gene matches: 6. Germline values: CDR1 PRHDT, CDR2 FYEKMQ (reference sequence). The CDR3 sequence is 16 residues long. The CDR3 sequence: CASSADRVGNTGELFF. The CDR3 nucleotides are TGTGCCAGCAGCGCGGACAGGGTGGGGAACACCGGGGAGCTGTTTTTT.

This chain links TRBV10-3 with TRBJ2-7; no definite D call. The CDR3 consists of 12 residues. V lost 2 bases, J lost 6 bases, and 8 bases lay in between. Germline CDR1 reads ENHRY; CDR2 reads SYGVKD. The CDR3 DNA is TGTGCCATCAGTGAGCCCGGGTCCGAGCAGTACTTC. Its translation is CAISEPGSEQYF.

The V call is TRBV9, the J call TRBJ2-5; 7 bases are a match to TRBD2. The CDR3 is made up of 15 amino acids. V trimming: 0 bases; J trimming: 5 bases; junction bases outside the gene matches: 7. Germline V gives CDR1 SGDLS, CDR2 YYNGEE. The CDR3 coding sequence is TGTGCCAGCAGCGTAGTCCCGGGAGCGGGGGAGACCCAGTACTTC. Encoded protein: CASSVVPGAGETQYF.

The chain employs TRBV20-1 and TRBJ1-2; TRBD1 might be the D (6 bases). This CDR3 region has 16 residues. V gave up 0 bases and J gave up 4 bases, with 18 bases separating them. CDR1 is DFQATT, CDR2 SNEGSKA, per germline (reference sequence). The CDR3 nucleotides are TGCAGTGCTAGAGATCTGATGGGGGGCCCAAGCTATGGCTACACCTTC. This codes for CSARDLMGGPSYGYTF.

The gene calls are TRBV5-4 and TRBJ2-4, with TRBD2 identical over 7 bases. The ends lost 3 bases at V and 4 bases at J; junction bases unmatched: 16. Germline loops: CDR1 SGHNT, CDR2 YYREEE (reference sequence). The CDR3 is 18 residues long. This CDR3 reads CASSSNPGRFSEKNIQYF. The CDR3 DNA follows: TGTGCCAGCAGCTCGAACCCCGGGAGGTTTTCGGAGAAAAACATTCAGTACTTC.

This rearrangement joins TRBV30 to TRBJ2-7, with unresolved D. This CDR3 is 14 amino acids long. Trimming left V 0 bases short and J 3 bases short, with 12 bases between. Germline V gene sequence: CDR1 GTSNPN, CDR2 SVGIG (reference sequence). The CDR3 DNA reads as TGTGCCTGGAGTGTGGGCGCCGCTGTCTACGAGCAGTACTTC. Translating it yields CAWSVGAAVYEQYF.

V usage is TRBV27 and J usage is TRBJ2-7; D may correspond to TRBD1 or TRBD2 (6 bases each). Per germline, CDR1 MNHEY and CDR2 SMNVEV (reference sequence). The CDR3 contains 15 residues. V lost 4 bases to trimming and J lost 2 bases, with 15 bases between them. CDR3 nucleotide sequence: TGTGCCAGCAGTTCGATTCAGGGGACTCCCTACGAGCAGTACTTC. This sequence encodes CASSSIQGTPYEQYF.

CDR3 sequence: CASGAGANQETQYF. The CDR3 region has the DNA TGCGCCAGCGGTGCGGGGGCTAATCAAGAGACCCAGTACTTC. This chain links TRBV5-1 with TRBJ2-5; possible D gene TRBD2, 7 bases. V lost 7 bases and J 2 bases, leaving 15 bases between the germline ends. Germline V gene sequence: CDR1 SGHRS, CDR2 YFSETQ. The CDR3 contains 14 residues.

The chain has TRBV6-5 and TRBJ2-1; D could derive from TRBD1 or TRBD2 (5 bases each). Trimming removed 6 bases at V and 9 bases at J, with 9 bases between. The CDR3 is made up of 11 amino acids. Germline CDR1 reads MNHEY; CDR2 reads SVGAGI. The CDR3, as DNA: TGTGCCAGCAGCCGGGACGCTGAGCAGTTCTTC. Its protein is CASSRDAEQFF.

V and J are TRBV6-1 and TRBJ2-2; a weak D match, TRBD2 (6 bases). The CDR3 is 13 residues long. The germline CDR1 and CDR2 sequences are MNHNS and SASEGT. CDR3 nucleotide sequence: TGTGCAGTGGAGGGCGGGAACACCGGGGAGCTGTTTTTT. Translation: CAVEGGNTGELFF.

This sequence joins TRBV7-8 and TRBJ2-7, with D possibly matching TRBD2 (6 bases). The V gene lost 1 base and the J gene lost 4 bases, with 11 bases spanning the gap. Germline V gives CDR1 SGHVS, CDR2 FQNEAQ. The CDR3 covers 14 residues. CDR3 region: CASSLVGGPYEQYF. CDR3 sequence (DNA): TGTGCCAGCAGCTTAGTGGGGGGACCTTACGAGCAGTACTTC.

V and J are TRBV15 and TRBJ2-7; D is unclear. Trimming shortened V by 0 bases and J by 3 bases, and 3 bases separated the two germline ends. This CDR3 comprises 12 residues. Germline CDR1 reads LNHNV; CDR2 reads YYDKDF (reference sequence). The chain's CDR3 is CATSRDIYEQYF. As DNA, the CDR3 is TGTGCCACCAGCAGAGATATCTACGAGCAGTACTTC.

J is TRBJ1-6 and V is TRBV5-6; no firm D call. Trimming took off 1 base at V and 7 bases at J, with 3 bases between the two ends. The germline V gene has CDR1 SGHDT and CDR2 YYEEEE. The CDR3 has 12 residues. CDR3 DNA: TGTGCCAGCAGCTTGATGAATTCACCCCTCCACTTT. Translation gives CASSLMNSPLHF.